The 8 T cell receptor beta chains presented below share a single source sample, sequenced in a study of T cells after yellow fever vaccination. MiXCR, run by TCRdb on the 5' RACE reads, gives a single entry per CDR3 protein. The sample comprises about 370,000 distinct CDR3 sequences, 9.5% to 13% of which are singletons, and around 20% rests with the top ten. The material was PBMCs, obtained on the day of the first yellow fever vaccination. The receptors shown here come from a man between 18 and 29 years old who received the YFV17D yellow fever vaccine.

The DNA for the CDR3 is TGTGCCAGCAGTGATGGGGGAGGACAGCCCCAGCATTTT. It is translated as CASSDGGGQPQHF. The rearrangement uses TRBV2 and TRBJ1-5, with D possibly being TRBD1 (5 bases). The CDR3 spans 13 residues. Between the trimmed V and J ends, which lost 3 bases and 7 bases, there was a span of 10 bases. The germline CDR1 and CDR2 sequences are SNHLY and FYNNEI.

This clonotype was recorded a few times. This sequence joins TRBV20-1 and TRBJ2-1; 9 nucleotides line up with TRBD2. Trimming took 6 bases from V and 2 from J; bases not matched to a gene: 11. CDR3 length equals 16 residues. The germline V gene has CDR1 DFQATT and CDR2 SNEGSKA (reference sequence). CDR3 bases: TGCAGTGCCCAAGGACGGCGGGGGGGTCCCTACAATGAGCAGTTCTTC. Amino acid sequence: CSAQGRRGGPYNEQFF.

This clonotype was counted between two and nine times. CDR3: CSVGTEDEKLFF. For the CDR3, the DNA is TGCAGCGTGGGGACGGAGGATGAAAAACTGTTTTTT. The chain recombines TRBV29-1 with TRBJ1-4; D possibly corresponds to TRBD1 (5 bases). V was shortened by 6 bases and J by 6 bases, with 11 bases between the two germline ends. This CDR3 is built from 12 residues. Germline lookup yields CDR1 SQVTM and CDR2 ANQGSEA.

This clonotype was observed a few times. V usage is TRBV4-1 and J usage is TRBJ1-1; no firm D call. The CDR3 contains 14 residues. V dropped 6 bases and J dropped 3 bases, with 14 bases sitting between them. Germline lookup yields CDR1 MGHRA and CDR2 YSYEKL. The CDR3 protein is CASRPIYGDTEAFF. CDR3 bases: TGCGCCAGCAGGCCGATTTATGGTGACACTGAAGCTTTCTTT.

This clonotype was observed at least ten times. The chain combines TRBV7-8 with TRBJ2-3; maybe TRBD2 (5 bases). This CDR3 comprises 15 residues. Germline V lookup: CDR1 SGHVS, CDR2 FQNEAQ. The germline V and J ends were trimmed by 5 bases and 0 bases, with 12 bases remaining between them. DNA for the CDR3: TGTGCCAGCAGCCAAAGACTAACTAGCACAGATACGCAGTATTTT. Its translation: CASSQRLTSTDTQYF.

This clonotype was picked up a small number of times. V and J are TRBV29-1 and TRBJ1-1; D is unclear. Germline CDR1 reads SQVTM; CDR2 reads ANQGSEA. V lost 6 bases and J lost 4, with 12 bases in between. The CDR3 runs 12 residues. In nucleotides, the CDR3 is TGCAGCGTCGTGAGATCGGGCACTGAAGCTTTCTTT. Protein product: CSVVRSGTEAFF.

This clonotype was seen many times. This chain joins TRBV5-1 and TRBJ1-1; possibly TRBD1 for D (5 bases). Germline V gene lookup returns CDR1 SGHRS and CDR2 YFSETQ. This CDR3 contains 14 residues. Trimming took 3 bases from V and 1 from J, leaving 10 bases between them. The CDR3 loop is CASSWGGTNTEAFF. The CDR3 DNA sequence: TGCGCCAGCAGCTGGGGGGGGACGAACACTGAAGCTTTCTTT. The entire variable domain, with the rest obtained from reference TRBV5-1 and TRBJ1-1, is as follows: KAGVTQTPRYLIKTRGQQVTLSCSPISGHRSVSWYQQTPGQGLQFLFEYFSETQRNKGNFPGRFSGRQFSNSRSEMNVSTLELGDSALYLCASSWGGTNTEAFFGQGTRLTVV.

V and J are TRBV19 and TRBJ1-1; TRBD1 might be the D (6 bases). CDR1 LNHDA and CDR2 SQIVND come from the germline V gene (reference sequence). V was pared by 6 bases and J by 0 bases, with 11 bases between. This CDR3 has 14 amino acids. The DNA for the CDR3 is TGTGCCAGTAGCCTCCGACAGGTGAACACTGAAGCTTTCTTT. Its protein product is CASSLRQVNTEAFF.